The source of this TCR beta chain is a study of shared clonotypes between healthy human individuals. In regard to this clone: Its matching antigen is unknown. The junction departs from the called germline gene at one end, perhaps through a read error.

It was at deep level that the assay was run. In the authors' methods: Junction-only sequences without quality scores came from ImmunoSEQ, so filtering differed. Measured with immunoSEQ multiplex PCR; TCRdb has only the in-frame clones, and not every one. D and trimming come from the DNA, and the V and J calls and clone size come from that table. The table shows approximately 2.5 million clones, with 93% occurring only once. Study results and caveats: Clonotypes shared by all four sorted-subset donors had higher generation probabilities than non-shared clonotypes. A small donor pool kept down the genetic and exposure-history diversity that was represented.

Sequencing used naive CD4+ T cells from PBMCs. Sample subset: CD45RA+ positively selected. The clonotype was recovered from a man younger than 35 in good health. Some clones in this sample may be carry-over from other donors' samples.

CDR3 DNA sequence: TGCAGCGTGGAAGGACAGGGGAGCTCCTACGAGCAGTACTTC. Amino acids: CSVEGQGSSYEQYF. The chain couples TRBV29-1 to TRBJ2-7, with 9 bases fitting TRBD1. This CDR3 is 14 amino acids long. CDR1 is SQVTM and CDR2 is ANQGSEA in the germline V gene.